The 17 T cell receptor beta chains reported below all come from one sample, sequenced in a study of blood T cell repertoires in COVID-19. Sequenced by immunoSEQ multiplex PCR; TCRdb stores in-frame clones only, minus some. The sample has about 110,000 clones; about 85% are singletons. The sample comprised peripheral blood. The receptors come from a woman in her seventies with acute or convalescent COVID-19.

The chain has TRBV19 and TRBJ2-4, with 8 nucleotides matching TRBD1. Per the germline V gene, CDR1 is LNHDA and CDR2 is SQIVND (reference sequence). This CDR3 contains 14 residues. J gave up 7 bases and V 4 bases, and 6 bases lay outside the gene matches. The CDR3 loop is CASSTGQGGNIQYF. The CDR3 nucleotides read TGTGCCAGTAGTACCGGACAGGGTGGGAACATTCAGTACTTC. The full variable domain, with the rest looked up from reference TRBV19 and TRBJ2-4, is DGGITQSPKYLFRKEGQNVTLSCEQNLNHDAMYWYRQDPGQGLRLIYYSQIVNDFQKGDIAEGYSVSREKKESFPLTVTSAQKNPTAFYLCASSTGQGGNIQYFGAGTRLSVL.

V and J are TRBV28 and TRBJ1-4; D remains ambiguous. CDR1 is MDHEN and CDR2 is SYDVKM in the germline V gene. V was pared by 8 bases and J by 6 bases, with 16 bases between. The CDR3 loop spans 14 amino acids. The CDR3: CASWTGEAYEKLFF. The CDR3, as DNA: TGTGCCAGCTGGACCGGGGAAGCTTATGAAAAACTGTTTTTT. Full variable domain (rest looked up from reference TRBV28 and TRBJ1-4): DVKVTQSSRYLVKRTGEKVFLECVQDMDHENMFWYRQDPGLGLRLIYFSYDVKMKEKGDIPEGYSVSREKKERFSLILESASTNQTSMYLCASWTGEAYEKLFFGSGTQLSVL.

CDR3 amino acids: CASSPDRARSTEAFF. The CDR3 bases are TGTGCCAGCAGCCCGGACAGGGCGCGGAGCACTGAAGCTTTCTTT. The chain employs TRBV5-4 and TRBJ1-1; 8 bases agree with TRBD1. The CDR3 sequence is 15 residues long. Per the germline V gene, CDR1 is SGHNT and CDR2 is YYREEE (reference sequence). Trimming removed 4 bases from V and 4 bases from J; junction bases left unmatched: 9.

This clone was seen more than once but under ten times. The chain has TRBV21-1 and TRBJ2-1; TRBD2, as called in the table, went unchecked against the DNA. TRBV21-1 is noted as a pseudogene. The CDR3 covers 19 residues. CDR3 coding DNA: TGTGCCAGCAGCAAAGTTGGTCATGGAGGGCGGAGCTCCTACAATGAGCAGTTCTTC. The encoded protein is CASSKVGHGGRSSYNEQFF.

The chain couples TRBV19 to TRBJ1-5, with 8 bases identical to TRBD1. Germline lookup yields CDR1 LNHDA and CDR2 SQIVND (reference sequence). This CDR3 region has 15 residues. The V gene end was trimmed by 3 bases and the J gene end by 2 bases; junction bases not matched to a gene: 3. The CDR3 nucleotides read TGTGCCAGTAGTATGGGACAGGCAGGCAATCAGCCCCAGCATTTT. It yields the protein CASSMGQAGNQPQHF.

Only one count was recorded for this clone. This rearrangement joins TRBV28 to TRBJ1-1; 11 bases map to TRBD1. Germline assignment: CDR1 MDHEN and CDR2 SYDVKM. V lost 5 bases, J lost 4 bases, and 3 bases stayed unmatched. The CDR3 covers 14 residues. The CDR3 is CASSQGQGATEAFF. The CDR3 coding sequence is TGTGCCAGCAGTCAAGGACAGGGGGCCACTGAAGCTTTCTTT.

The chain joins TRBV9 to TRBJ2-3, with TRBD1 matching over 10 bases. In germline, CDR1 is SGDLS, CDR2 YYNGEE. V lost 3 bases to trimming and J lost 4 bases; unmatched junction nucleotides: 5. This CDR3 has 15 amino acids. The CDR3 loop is CASSATGGVSDTQYF. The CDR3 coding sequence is TGTGCCAGCAGCGCGACAGGGGGCGTGTCAGATACGCAGTATTTT.

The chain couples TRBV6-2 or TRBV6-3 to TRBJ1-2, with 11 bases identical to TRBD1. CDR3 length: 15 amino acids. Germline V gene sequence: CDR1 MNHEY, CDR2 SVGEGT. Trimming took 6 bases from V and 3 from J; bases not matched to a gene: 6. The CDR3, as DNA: TGTGCCAGCAGCCCTAGGACAGGGGGCGACTATGGCTACACCTTC. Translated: CASSPRTGGDYGYTF.

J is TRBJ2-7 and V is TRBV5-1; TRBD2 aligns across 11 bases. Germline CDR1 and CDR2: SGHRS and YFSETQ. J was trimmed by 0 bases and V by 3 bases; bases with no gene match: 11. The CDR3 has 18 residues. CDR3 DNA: TGCGCCAGCAGCTCCTCCGGGACTAGCGGTTCTAGCTCCTACGAGCAGTACTTC. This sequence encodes CASSSSGTSGSSSYEQYF.

The CDR3, as DNA: TGTGCCAGCTCACCATTAGGTTCAGGAGGGAGCAATCAGCCCCAGCATTTT. Translated, it gives CASSPLGSGGSNQPQHF. The chain carries TRBV18 and TRBJ1-5, with unresolved D. Per germline, CDR1 KGHSH and CDR2 LQKENI. The CDR3 sequence is 17 residues long. V was pared by 2 bases and J by 1 base, with 15 bases between.

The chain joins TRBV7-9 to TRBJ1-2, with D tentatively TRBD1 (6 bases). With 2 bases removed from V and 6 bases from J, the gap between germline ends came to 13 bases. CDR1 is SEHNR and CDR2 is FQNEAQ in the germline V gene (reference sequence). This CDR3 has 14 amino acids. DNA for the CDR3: TGTGCCAGCAGCTTATCAGGGGTTAGTGATGGCTACACCTTC. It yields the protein CASSLSGVSDGYTF.

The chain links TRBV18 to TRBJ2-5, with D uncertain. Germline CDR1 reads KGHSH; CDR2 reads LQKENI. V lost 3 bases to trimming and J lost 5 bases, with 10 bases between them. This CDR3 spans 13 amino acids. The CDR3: CASSPPTGETQYF. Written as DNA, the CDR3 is TGTGCCAGCTCACCCCCGACCGGGGAGACCCAGTACTTC.

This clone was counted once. The CDR3 is CASSLGQPSYNSPLHF. In DNA form, the CDR3 reads TGCGCCAGCAGCCTCGGACAGCCGAGTTATAATTCACCCCTCCACTTT. The chain joins TRBV4-1 to TRBJ1-6; perhaps TRBD1 as D (6 bases). V was cut by 4 bases and J by 4 bases, with 14 bases left in between. The CDR3 consists of 16 residues. CDR1 and CDR2 from the germline V gene are MGHRA and YSYEKL.

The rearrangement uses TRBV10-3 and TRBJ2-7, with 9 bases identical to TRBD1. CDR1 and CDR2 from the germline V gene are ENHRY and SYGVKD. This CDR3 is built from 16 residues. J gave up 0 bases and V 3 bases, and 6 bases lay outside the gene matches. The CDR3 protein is CAISDSGTGSSYEQYV. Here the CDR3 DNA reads TGTGCCATCAGTGATTCCGGGACAGGGAGCTCCTACGAGCAGTACGTC.

CDR3 protein: CAWSVGSGRGGELFF. The CDR3 coding sequence is TGTGCCTGGAGTGTCGGTAGCGGGAGAGGCGGGGAGCTGTTTTTT. The V call is TRBV30, the J call TRBJ2-2; 9 positions match TRBD2. CDR3 length equals 15 residues. Germline V CDR1 and CDR2: GTSNPN, SVGIG (reference sequence). V was pared by 0 bases and J by 7 bases, with 6 bases of the junction left unmatched.

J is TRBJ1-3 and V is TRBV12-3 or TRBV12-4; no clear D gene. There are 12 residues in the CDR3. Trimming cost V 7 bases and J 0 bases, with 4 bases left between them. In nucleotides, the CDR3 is TGTGCCAGCACCTTCTCTGGAAACACCATATATTTT. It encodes CASTFSGNTIYF.

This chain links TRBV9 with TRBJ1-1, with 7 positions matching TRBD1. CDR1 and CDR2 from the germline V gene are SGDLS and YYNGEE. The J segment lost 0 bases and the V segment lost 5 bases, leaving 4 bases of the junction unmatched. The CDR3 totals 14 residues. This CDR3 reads CASSETGMNTEAFF. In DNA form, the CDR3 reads TGTGCCAGCAGTGAGACAGGGATGAACACTGAAGCTTTCTTT.